This TCR beta chain stems from a study of cytomegalovirus exposure and HLA in healthy donors. PCR was performed using 60 Vbeta and 13 Jbeta primers. Sequenced by immunoSEQ multiplex PCR; TCRdb stores in-frame clones only, minus some. The table has about 67,000 clones, around 67% seen once; the top ten hold around 1.9%. Sequenced input: PBMCs. The receptor's source is a woman between 25 and 40 years old in good health and CMV-seronegative.

The CDR3 is CASSQETGVGTDTQYF. Here the CDR3 DNA reads TGCGCCAGCAGCCAAGAAACGGGGGTCGGGACAGATACGCAGTATTTT. The V gene is TRBV4-3, the J gene TRBJ2-3; TRBD2 is a possible D gene (6 bases). With 0 bases removed from V and 3 bases from J, the gap between germline ends came to 13 bases. Germline values: CDR1 LGHNA, CDR2 YSLEER. The CDR3 covers 16 residues.